Shown below are 30 T cell receptor beta chains from a single sample sequenced in a study of cytomegalovirus exposure and HLA in healthy donors. In the PCR, 60 Vbeta and 13 Jbeta primers were used. The repertoire was sequenced with immunoSEQ multiplex PCR; TCRdb's copy has only in-frame clones and lacks some. The data hold roughly 110,000 clones, with 65% to 75% observed a single time. Input material: PBMCs. The receptors shown here come from a man younger than 45 in good health and CMV-seropositive.

The chain employs TRBV28 and TRBJ1-2; no definite D call. Per the germline V gene, CDR1 is MDHEN and CDR2 is SYDVKM. CDR3 size: 11 residues. V lost 3 bases and J 7 bases, leaving 6 bases between the germline ends. For the CDR3, the DNA is TGTGCCAGCAGTTTCCTGGCTGGCTACACCTTC. Translated, it gives CASSFLAGYTF.

The V and J genes are TRBV2 and TRBJ2-2; TRBD1 aligns across 8 bases. The junction had 12 bases not matched to a gene; V was cut back by 4 bases and J by 5 bases. The CDR3 covers 17 residues. Germline values: CDR1 SNHLY, CDR2 FYNNEI. The CDR3 loop reads CASSALAGGLGTGELFF. Written as DNA, the CDR3 is TGTGCCAGCAGTGCTCTGGCAGGGGGCCTAGGGACCGGGGAGCTGTTTTTT.

The chain has TRBV27 and TRBJ1-1, with 9 positions matching TRBD1. Germline V CDR1 and CDR2: MNHEY, SMNVEV (reference sequence). This CDR3 has 14 amino acids. Trimming took 7 bases from V and 5 from J; bases not matched to a gene: 8. CDR3 residues: CASNKYRGLTEAFF. DNA of the CDR3: TGTGCCAGCAACAAATACAGGGGGCTGACTGAAGCTTTCTTT.

The chain recombines TRBV6-1 with TRBJ2-7; a possible D gene is TRBD1 (5 bases). With 6 bases removed from V and 6 bases from J, the gap between germline ends came to 9 bases. The V gene's germline CDR1 is MNHNS and CDR2 SASEGT. CDR3 length: 11 residues. CDR3 protein: CASSLQAEQYF. CDR3 sequence (DNA): TGTGCCAGCAGCCTACAGGCCGAGCAGTACTTC.

This chain connects TRBV6-4 to TRBJ2-2; TRBD1 might be the D (6 bases). The CDR3 consists of 13 residues. The V gene's germline CDR1 is MRHNA and CDR2 SNTAGT. The V gene lost 4 bases and the J gene lost 4 bases, with 7 bases spanning the gap. This chain's CDR3 is CASSADSTGELFF. The DNA for the CDR3 is TGTGCCAGCAGTGCGGACAGCACCGGGGAGCTGTTTTTT.

The rearrangement links TRBV7-2 to TRBJ1-1, with TRBD1 matching 7 bases. V lost 0 bases and J lost 5; bases outside the gene matches: 3. Germline V CDR1 and CDR2: SGHTA, FQGNSA. This CDR3 is built from 14 residues. Here the CDR3 DNA reads TGTGCCAGCAGCTTAGCCCAGGGGGTGACTGAAGCTTTCTTT. Its translation is CASSLAQGVTEAFF.

The CDR3 DNA sequence: TGCGCCAGCAGCTTGGACAGGGCGGCCTACGAGCAGTACTTC. This encodes CASSLDRAAYEQYF. The chain links TRBV5-1 to TRBJ2-7; possible D gene TRBD1, 6 bases. From germline, CDR1 is SGHRS and CDR2 YFSETQ. The CDR3 has 14 amino acids. The V end was cut by 0 bases, the J end by 2 bases, with 9 bases between.

On this clone itself: At one end the junction does not follow the germline gene, possibly because of a read error. The chain joins TRBV27 to TRBJ2-7; D perhaps matches TRBD2 (7 bases). CDR1 is MNHEY, CDR2 SMNVEV, per germline (reference sequence). The CDR3 runs 14 residues. The CDR3 DNA is TGTGCCAGCGGTTTTCGGGGGGCGCCGCTACAGCAGTACTTC. This sequence encodes CASGFRGAPLQQYF.

V is TRBV4-1 and J is TRBJ2-7, with 12 bases that match TRBD2. Germline V gene sequence: CDR1 MGHRA, CDR2 YSYEKL. The CDR3 consists of 17 residues. The trim removed 1 base at V and 0 bases at J, leaving 4 bases unmatched. The CDR3 bases are TGCGCCAGCAGCCAAGTGGAGACTAGCGGGGGCTCCTACGAGCAGTACTTC. It yields the protein CASSQVETSGGSYEQYF.

The gene calls are TRBV2 and TRBJ1-2; D might be TRBD1 (5 bases). Germline V lookup: CDR1 SNHLY, CDR2 FYNNEI. The length of the CDR3 is 14 residues. Trimming took off 0 bases at V and 8 bases at J, with 13 bases between the two ends. As DNA, the CDR3 is TGTGCCAGCAGTGAAGCGGGCGGGGCGAGGGGCTACACCTTC. It encodes CASSEAGGARGYTF. The full variable domain, rest sourced from reference TRBV2 and TRBJ1-2, is EPEVTQTPSHQVTQMGQEVILRCVPISNHLYFYWYRQILGQKVEFLVSFYNNEISEKSEIFDDQFSVERPDGSNFTLKIRSTKLEDSAMYFCASSEAGGARGYTFGSGTRLTVV.

This chain joins TRBV28 and TRBJ1-1; D is perhaps TRBD1 (5 bases). V was trimmed by 7 bases and J by 0 bases, leaving 18 bases between them. The CDR3 contains 16 residues. CDR1 and CDR2 (germline): MDHEN, SYDVKM. CDR3 residues: CASTLGPGNMNTEAFF. In DNA form, the CDR3 reads TGTGCCAGCACCTTGGGGCCAGGGAACATGAACACTGAAGCTTTCTTT.

This clone was seen a handful of times. The gene calls are TRBV5-1 and TRBJ1-6; D unresolved. CDR1 and CDR2 (germline): SGHRS, YFSETQ. Trimming took 0 bases from V and 7 from J, leaving 8 bases between them. The CDR3 is made up of 14 amino acids. In DNA, the CDR3 is TGCGCCAGCAGCTTGGCTCGGGGAAATTCACCCCTCCACTTT. Translated, it gives CASSLARGNSPLHF.

The V call is TRBV9, the J call TRBJ2-7; 11 nucleotides align to TRBD2. The J segment lost 0 bases and the V segment lost 4 bases, leaving 6 bases of the junction unmatched. Germline CDR1 and CDR2: SGDLS and YYNGEE. The CDR3 runs 16 residues. The CDR3 nucleotides are TGTGCCAGCAGCCCATCTAGCGGGGGGCTCTCCTACGAGCAGTACTTC. This encodes CASSPSSGGLSYEQYF.

This clone has a single count. The V call is TRBV6-5, the J call TRBJ1-1, with 8 bases aligning to TRBD1. This CDR3 contains 15 residues. V lost 5 bases, J lost 1 base, and 6 bases stayed unmatched. Looked up from germline, CDR1 is MNHEY and CDR2 is SVGAGI. CDR3 region: CASSPLTGANTEAFF. The CDR3 bases are TGTGCCAGCAGTCCTTTGACAGGGGCGAACACTGAAGCTTTCTTT.

The CDR3 loop is CASSERWTEYGQPQHF. The CDR3 bases are TGTGCCAGCAGTGAACGGTGGACAGAGTACGGTCAGCCCCAGCATTTT. The genes are TRBV2 and TRBJ1-5; D possibly corresponds to TRBD1 (6 bases). With 2 bases removed from V and 6 bases from J, the gap between germline ends came to 17 bases. The CDR3 is 16 residues long. CDR1 and CDR2 from the germline V gene are SNHLY and FYNNEI.

This sequence joins TRBV9 and TRBJ2-1; 7 nucleotides align to TRBD1. The germline V gene has CDR1 SGDLS and CDR2 YYNGEE. Germline trimming cut 3 bases from V and 4 bases from J; bases unmatched to any gene: 7. The CDR3 sequence is 15 residues long. The CDR3 DNA follows: TGTGCCAGCAGCGACAGGGGCTTGGGGTACAATGAGCAGTTCTTC. This translates into CASSDRGLGYNEQFF.

The J gene is TRBJ1-2, the V gene TRBV9, with 8 positions matching TRBD1. Germline V gene sequence: CDR1 SGDLS, CDR2 YYNGEE. J gave up 4 bases and V 5 bases, and 4 bases lay outside the gene matches. The CDR3 runs to 13 residues. The CDR3 nucleotides read TGTGCCAGCAGTCTTCAGGGGGCCTATGGCTACACCTTC. This sequence encodes CASSLQGAYGYTF.

The V gene is TRBV6-1, the J gene TRBJ2-7; no clear D. Germline CDR1 and CDR2: MNHNS and SASEGT. This CDR3 region has 14 residues. The germline V and J ends were trimmed by 5 bases and 1 base, with 12 bases remaining between them. CDR3 bases: TGTGCCAGCAGTTATGTCCCCGGTTCCTACGAGCAGTACTTC. Translating gives CASSYVPGSYEQYF.

This clone has a handful of counts. DNA for the CDR3: TGTGCCAGCAGCTTACAGGGCTCTAGCACTGAAGCTTTCTTT. Translating gives CASSLQGSSTEAFF. The chain couples TRBV5-4 to TRBJ1-1, with a possible D match to TRBD1 (6 bases). Germline V gene data show CDR1 as SGHNT and CDR2 as YYREEE (reference sequence). There are 14 residues in the CDR3. Trimming removed 2 bases from V and 4 bases from J, with 12 bases in between.

J is TRBJ1-1 and V is TRBV9, with TRBD1 as a possible D gene (6 bases). The CDR3 has 14 amino acids. With 3 bases removed from V and 3 bases from J, the gap between germline ends came to 12 bases. Per the germline V gene, CDR1 is SGDLS and CDR2 is YYNGEE. CDR3: CASSGGGRDTEAFF. Written as DNA, the CDR3 is TGTGCCAGCAGCGGCGGGGGCAGGGACACTGAAGCTTTCTTT.

The CDR3 here is CSASTGRSNQPQHF. The CDR3, as DNA: TGCAGCGCCTCGACAGGGAGAAGTAATCAGCCCCAGCATTTT. The chain recombines TRBV29-1 with TRBJ1-5, with 7 positions matching TRBD1. J was trimmed by 4 bases and V by 7 bases; bases with no gene match: 10. The V gene's germline CDR1 is SQVTM and CDR2 ANQGSEA. This CDR3 is built from 14 residues.

This clone has a handful of counts. This chain uses TRBV10-3 with TRBJ1-2; maybe TRBD1 (5 bases). Per germline, CDR1 ENHRY and CDR2 SYGVKD. CDR3 length equals 14 residues. V was trimmed by 6 bases and J by 2 bases, leaving 13 bases between them. This CDR3 reads CAIRRSSGNYGYTF. CDR3 bases: TGTGCCATCAGGAGGAGTTCAGGGAACTATGGCTACACCTTC.

V usage is TRBV2 and J usage is TRBJ2-7; TRBD2 matches 7 bases. V trimming: 5 bases; J trimming: 4 bases; junction bases outside the gene matches: 11. The germline CDR1 and CDR2 sequences are SNHLY and FYNNEI. This CDR3 region has 15 residues. The CDR3 nucleotides read TGTGCCAGCAGTCCCGAGTGGGCAGCGGGGTACGAGCAGTACTTC. Protein sequence: CASSPEWAAGYEQYF.

This rearrangement joins TRBV5-1 to TRBJ1-3; 8 nucleotides match TRBD1. V shed 4 bases, J shed 4 bases, and the junction held 4 bases outside the gene matches. This CDR3 has 14 amino acids. From germline, CDR1 is SGHRS and CDR2 YFSETQ. The CDR3 sequence: CASSGGTGGNTIYF. The DNA for the CDR3 is TGCGCCAGCAGCGGAGGGACAGGCGGAAACACCATATATTTT.

The J gene is TRBJ1-2, the V gene TRBV28; 7 bases are a match to TRBD1. CDR1 and CDR2 from the germline V gene are MDHEN and SYDVKM. V lost 3 bases, J lost 6 bases, and 13 bases stayed unmatched. The CDR3 consists of 16 residues. DNA of the CDR3: TGTGCCAGCAGTTTCGTCGGACTGTCCGGGACAGATGGCTACACCTTC. Translation: CASSFVGLSGTDGYTF.

This clone came up once. The J gene is TRBJ2-2, the V gene TRBV9; 11 nucleotides agree with TRBD1. The CDR3 extends over 16 amino acids. The germline V gene has CDR1 SGDLS and CDR2 YYNGEE. V lost 1 base, J lost 4 bases, and 3 bases stayed unmatched. This chain's CDR3 is CASSVSGTGGTGELFF. The CDR3 region has the DNA TGTGCCAGCAGCGTATCCGGGACAGGGGGCACCGGGGAGCTGTTTTTT.

The chain recombines TRBV11-2 with TRBJ1-2; no clear D gene. Germline V lookup: CDR1 SGHAT, CDR2 FQNNGV. Trimming took off 3 bases at V and 0 bases at J, with 11 bases between the two ends. The CDR3 consists of 15 residues. For the CDR3, the DNA is TGTGCCAGCAGCTTTACACGGACTCCTAACTATGGCTACACCTTC. It codes for CASSFTRTPNYGYTF.

The V gene is TRBV28, the J gene TRBJ2-3, with TRBD1 matching over 9 bases. Germline V gene sequence: CDR1 MDHEN, CDR2 SYDVKM. This CDR3 comprises 13 residues. J was trimmed by 8 bases and V by 11 bases; bases with no gene match: 11. The CDR3 loop reads CAGQGSQQGTQYF. CDR3 bases: TGTGCCGGACAGGGGTCGCAACAGGGTACGCAGTATTTT. The entire variable domain, with the rest obtained from reference TRBV28 and TRBJ2-3, is as follows: DVKVTQSSRYLVKRTGEKVFLECVQDMDHENMFWYRQDPGLGLRLIYFSYDVKMKEKGDIPEGYSVSREKKERFSLILESASTNQTSMYLCAGQGSQQGTQYFGPGTRLTVL.

The CDR3 DNA is TGCGCCAGCAGCTTGGTAGGGCAGACTAACAATGAGCAGTTCTTC. It is translated as CASSLVGQTNNEQFF. The chain recombines TRBV5-1 with TRBJ2-1, with D possibly matching TRBD2 (5 bases). The CDR3 spans 15 residues. V was cut by 0 bases and J by 5 bases, with 12 bases left in between. Germline assignment: CDR1 SGHRS and CDR2 YFSETQ.

This chain uses TRBV6-5 with TRBJ2-1, with 7 bases matching TRBD1. The CDR3 runs to 15 residues. The germline V gene encodes CDR1 MNHEY and CDR2 SVGAGI. Trimming removed 4 bases from V and 0 bases from J; junction bases left unmatched: 3. The CDR3 bases are TGTGCCAGCAGTTCGGACAGGAGCTCCTACAATGAGCAGTTCTTC. It encodes CASSSDRSSYNEQFF.